This T cell receptor beta chain comes out of a study of T cells in Graves' hyperthyroidism and ophthalmopathy. Germline CDR1 and CDR2: DFQATT and SNEGSKA (reference sequence). V lost 0 bases and J 7 bases, leaving 4 bases between the germline ends. The CDR3 contains 12 residues. PBMCs stemmed from about 9.7 ml fresh peripheral blood. This clonotype was counted a few times. Researchers amplified the TCR beta CDR3 regions from RNA transcripts. HTBI primers were used for first-round RT-PCR of the TCR CDR3. TCRdb re-called the multiplex PCR reads with MiXCR, one entry per CDR3 protein. Among around 520,000 distinct CDR3 sequences listed, around 14% were seen once.

The chain carries TRBV20-1 and TRBJ1-6, with D uncertain. This sequence was found in a woman aged 18-29 years with Graves' hyperthyroidism. Sequences were obtained from blood. CDR3 coding DNA: TGCAGTGCTAGAGATCCAAATTCACCCCTCCACTTT. It encodes CSARDPNSPLHF.